Each of the 27 T cell receptor beta chains below was sequenced from the same sample in a study of cytomegalovirus exposure and HLA in healthy donors. With 60 Vbeta and 13 Jbeta primers, the PCR was carried out. Produced via immunoSEQ multiplex PCR; TCRdb's table is partial and in-frame only. The data contain around 150,000 clones, about 81% of them singletons. Input material: PBMCs. Source of these receptors: a girl aged 5 to 17 in good health and CMV-seropositive.

The chain carries TRBV27 and TRBJ2-7; 7 positions agree with TRBD1. This CDR3 region has 15 residues. V trimming: 2 bases; J trimming: 2 bases; junction bases outside the gene matches: 6. Germline V gene sequence: CDR1 MNHEY, CDR2 SMNVEV (reference sequence). The CDR3 region has the DNA TGTGCCAGCAGTTTAGAGGGGGCCCTTCCCTACGAGCAGTACTTC. Translated, it gives CASSLEGALPYEQYF.

This sequence joins TRBV4-1 and TRBJ2-1, with TRBD2 matching 10 bases. CDR1 is MGHRA and CDR2 is YSYEKL in the germline V gene. CDR3 size: 19 residues. J was trimmed by 1 base and V by 4 bases; bases with no gene match: 13. The CDR3 loop is CASSPKGLAGASSYNEQFF. The CDR3 coding sequence is TGCGCCAGCAGCCCCAAAGGCCTAGCGGGAGCTTCGTCCTACAATGAGCAGTTCTTC.

Remarks on this clone: Other nucleotide sequences in the sample specify the same CDR3. V gene TRBV5-1 combines with J gene TRBJ1-5; tentative D call: TRBD1 (6 bases). The germline V and J ends were trimmed by 4 bases and 4 bases, with 12 bases remaining between them. Germline lookup yields CDR1 SGHRS and CDR2 YFSETQ. This CDR3 has 14 residues. CDR3 protein: CASSEGQGNQPQHF. The CDR3 DNA follows: TGCGCCAGCAGCGAGGGGCAGGGGAATCAGCCCCAGCATTTT.

The chain couples TRBV6-6 to TRBJ2-5; 12 nucleotides line up with TRBD2. The CDR3 runs to 16 residues. In germline, CDR1 is MNHNY, CDR2 SVGAGI (reference sequence). The J segment lost 2 bases and the V segment lost 2 bases, leaving 3 bases of the junction unmatched. CDR3 nucleotides: TGTGCCAGCAGTTACGGGCTAGCGGGAGGGCAAGAGACCCAGTACTTC. Protein: CASSYGLAGGQETQYF.

The chain carries TRBV2 and TRBJ1-1; D gene uncertain. Trimming shortened V by 1 base and J by 1 base, and 10 bases separated the two germline ends. The CDR3 covers 15 residues. The germline V gene has CDR1 SNHLY and CDR2 FYNNEI. The CDR3 loop reads CASSEVTARNTEAFF. CDR3 nucleotide sequence: TGTGCCAGCAGTGAAGTTACAGCCCGGAACACTGAAGCTTTCTTT.

This chain connects TRBV6-4 to TRBJ1-6; 7 bases fit TRBD1. This CDR3 contains 16 residues. Germline lookup yields CDR1 MRHNA and CDR2 SNTAGT. Trimming at V came to 6 bases and at J to 2 bases, leaving 7 bases not matched to a gene. CDR3 protein: CASRLQGGAYNSPLHF. The CDR3 nucleotides read TGTGCCAGCAGACTCCAGGGGGGCGCCTATAATTCACCCCTCCACTTT.

The chain employs TRBV10-1 and TRBJ2-2; a possible D gene is TRBD1 (6 bases). Germline loops: CDR1 WNHNN, CDR2 SYGVQD (reference sequence). The CDR3 sequence is 15 residues long. The ends were cut back, 5 bases at V and 0 bases at J, with 10 bases in the middle. The CDR3 reads CASSPGAANTGELFF. In DNA form, the CDR3 reads TGCGCCAGCAGTCCAGGGGCCGCGAACACCGGGGAGCTGTTTTTT.

V gene TRBV5-1 combines with J gene TRBJ2-3, with D hard to call. The CDR3 has 15 amino acids. Between the trimmed V and J ends, which lost 1 base and 5 bases, there was a span of 14 bases. Germline loops: CDR1 SGHRS, CDR2 YFSETQ. DNA of the CDR3: TGCGCCAGCAGCTTGACCGGCTATCCGGGAGATACGCAGTATTTT. Its translation: CASSLTGYPGDTQYF.

The chain couples TRBV5-1 to TRBJ1-3; D remains ambiguous. CDR3 length: 15 amino acids. Per germline, CDR1 SGHRS and CDR2 YFSETQ. V lost 7 bases and J lost 4, with 18 bases in between. The CDR3 nucleotides read TGCGCCAGCTCCACGACGGGGATAAGAGGAAACACCATATATTTT. Protein: CASSTTGIRGNTIYF.

The V call is TRBV4-3, the J call TRBJ2-5; 8 bases are shared with TRBD1. Per germline, CDR1 LGHNA and CDR2 YSLEER. The CDR3 contains 16 residues. V trimming: 3 bases; J trimming: 7 bases; junction bases outside the gene matches: 13. This chain's CDR3 is CASSHRTSGGSGTQYF. The DNA of the CDR3 is TGCGCCAGCAGCCATCGGACTTCAGGGGGCTCGGGGACCCAGTACTTC.

The rearrangement links TRBV28 to TRBJ2-4; the D is unclear. Germline V gene data show CDR1 as MDHEN and CDR2 as SYDVKM. This CDR3 comprises 15 residues. V gave up 1 base and J gave up 1 base, with 8 bases separating them. This chain's CDR3 is CASSLLGDAKNIQYF. The CDR3 DNA follows: TGTGCCAGCAGTTTATTAGGAGATGCCAAAAACATTCAGTACTTC.

The chain uses TRBV2 and TRBJ2-3, with a tentative D call TRBD2 (5 bases). V lost 7 bases to trimming and J lost 2 bases, with 7 bases between them. CDR3 size: 12 residues. The V gene's germline CDR1 is SNHLY and CDR2 FYNNEI. Here the CDR3 reads CASNGDTDTQYF. CDR3 coding DNA: TGTGCCAGCAACGGGGACACAGATACGCAGTATTTT.

This sequence joins TRBV28 and TRBJ1-5; TRBD1 matches 7 bases. Germline assignment: CDR1 MDHEN and CDR2 SYDVKM. The CDR3 runs to 15 residues. The V and J ends lost 5 bases and 4 bases, in that order; junction bases with no gene match: 8. The CDR3 spells CASSLSRGMNQPQHF. As DNA, the CDR3 is TGTGCCAGCAGTCTCAGCAGGGGGATGAATCAGCCCCAGCATTTT.

This chain uses TRBV5-1 with TRBJ1-5, with D perhaps matching TRBD1 (6 bases). The V end lost 0 bases, the J end lost 6 bases, and 10 bases lay between the germline ends. Germline lookup yields CDR1 SGHRS and CDR2 YFSETQ. The CDR3 runs 14 residues. This CDR3 is CASSLATGTQPQHF. The CDR3 DNA is TGCGCCAGCAGCTTGGCCACAGGGACTCAGCCCCAGCATTTT.

The chain couples TRBV7-9 to TRBJ1-3, with 8 nucleotides matching TRBD1. Germline trimming cut 1 base from V and 0 bases from J; bases unmatched to any gene: 5. CDR1 and CDR2 from the germline V gene are SEHNR and FQNEAQ (reference sequence). The CDR3 runs 17 residues. CDR3 bases: TGTGCCAGCAGCTTAGGTTGGGACAGGAGCTCTGGAAACACCATATATTTT. Amino acids: CASSLGWDRSSGNTIYF.

This clone showed up just a few times. CDR3 amino acids: CASSQRTVANTGELFF. DNA of the CDR3: TGCGCCAGCAGCCAAAGGACAGTAGCGAACACCGGGGAGCTGTTTTTT. V and J are TRBV4-1 and TRBJ2-2; tentative D call: TRBD1 (6 bases). V was pared by 2 bases and J by 0 bases, with 10 bases between. The CDR3 sequence is 16 residues long. Germline CDR1 reads MGHRA; CDR2 reads YSYEKL.

The chain has TRBV7-9 and TRBJ2-7; 7 nucleotides agree with TRBD2. Germline V gene lookup returns CDR1 SEHNR and CDR2 FQNEAQ (reference sequence). There are 15 residues in the CDR3. J gave up 3 bases and V 0 bases, and 5 bases lay outside the gene matches. In nucleotides, the CDR3 is TGTGCCAGCAGCTTAGCTGACGTAGCGGGCTACGAGCAGTACTTC. It translates to CASSLADVAGYEQYF. The full variable domain, its missing parts supplied by reference TRBV7-9 and TRBJ2-7, is DTGVSQNPRHKITKRGQNVTFRCDPISEHNRLYWYRQTLGQGPEFLTYFQNEAQLEKSRLLSDRFSAERPKGSFSTLEIQRTEQGDSAMYLCASSLADVAGYEQYFGPGTRLTVT.

This clone was seen more than once but under ten times. V gene TRBV2 combines with J gene TRBJ2-5, with D uncertain. V lost 3 bases to trimming and J lost 4 bases, with 15 bases between them. The CDR3 consists of 15 residues. Germline CDR1 is SNHLY and CDR2 is FYNNEI. The CDR3 reads CASSDPVVLVETQYF. The CDR3 DNA follows: TGTGCCAGCAGTGATCCGGTTGTTCTCGTAGAGACCCAGTACTTC.

The sample holds one count of this clone. The chain carries TRBV6-5 and TRBJ2-7, with D possibly TRBD1 on 5 matching bases. Per germline, CDR1 MNHEY and CDR2 SVGAGI. CDR3 size: 11 residues. The ends were cut back, 6 bases at V and 6 bases at J, with 9 bases in the middle. The CDR3 DNA is TGTGCCAGCAGGCAGGGTGGCGAGCAGTACTTC. This translates into CASRQGGEQYF.

The chain links TRBV7-3 to TRBJ2-2; 8 nucleotides agree with TRBD2. This CDR3 has 15 residues. J was trimmed by 3 bases and V by 0 bases; bases with no gene match: 0. CDR1 and CDR2 (germline): SGHTA, FQGTGA. CDR3 in amino acids: CASSLTSGDTGELFF. Written as DNA, the CDR3 is TGTGCCAGCAGCTTAACTAGCGGGGACACCGGGGAGCTGTTTTTT.

The chain joins TRBV2 to TRBJ2-4; 9 bases match TRBD1. V lost 5 bases to trimming and J lost 12 bases; unmatched junction nucleotides: 8. Germline V gene sequence: CDR1 SNHLY, CDR2 FYNNEI. The CDR3 covers 13 residues. In DNA form, the CDR3 reads TGTGCCAGCAGTAGGGGACAGGGAATAAATCAGTACTTC. Encoded protein: CASSRGQGINQYF.

With regard to this clone: Additional DNA sequences in this sample encode the identical CDR3. The chain couples TRBV7-3 to TRBJ2-3, with 10 positions matching TRBD1. CDR3 length: 15 residues. Germline V gives CDR1 SGHTA, CDR2 FQGTGA. The junction had 6 bases not matched to a gene; V was cut back by 5 bases and J by 4 bases. The CDR3 sequence: CASSPRTGGSDTQYF. Written as DNA, the CDR3 is TGTGCCAGCAGCCCAAGGACAGGGGGTTCAGATACGCAGTATTTT. Looking up the rest from reference TRBV7-3 and TRBJ2-3 gives the full variable domain: GAGVSQTPSNKVTEKGKYVELRCDPISGHTALYWYRQSLGQGPEFLIYFQGTGAADDSGLPNDRFFAVRPEGSVSTLKIQRTERGDSAVYLCASSPRTGGSDTQYFGPGTRLTVL.

The chain joins TRBV5-1 to TRBJ2-2; D is perhaps TRBD1 (6 bases). The CDR3 contains 15 residues. Germline CDR1 and CDR2: SGHRS and YFSETQ. Trimming stripped 2 bases from V and 0 bases from J, with 8 bases between. CDR3 coding DNA: TGCGCCAGCAGCTTTGGACAGACGAACACCGGGGAGCTGTTTTTT. Translated, it gives CASSFGQTNTGELFF.

The chain couples TRBV9 to TRBJ2-1, with D maybe TRBD2 (5 bases). The CDR3 spans 16 residues. The ends were cut back, 1 base at V and 2 bases at J, with 13 bases in the middle. Germline V gives CDR1 SGDLS, CDR2 YYNGEE. The CDR3 loop reads CASSVRWEWTYNEQFF. DNA for the CDR3: TGTGCCAGCAGCGTAAGGTGGGAGTGGACCTACAATGAGCAGTTCTTC.

This chain joins TRBV11-2 and TRBJ2-5; D remains ambiguous. The CDR3 loop spans 13 amino acids. V shed 5 bases and J shed 2 bases, with 9 bases lying between them. From germline, CDR1 is SGHAT and CDR2 FQNNGV. The CDR3, as DNA: TGTGCCAGCAGCCGATCAGATCAAGAGACCCAGTACTTC. Protein: CASSRSDQETQYF.

V gene TRBV29-1 combines with J gene TRBJ2-1; 8 nucleotides agree with TRBD2. Germline loops: CDR1 SQVTM, CDR2 ANQGSEA. This CDR3 comprises 15 residues. Trimming took 2 bases from V and 3 from J; bases not matched to a gene: 6. The CDR3 region has the DNA TGCAGCGTTGAAAGACTAGCGCTGTACTACAATGAGCAGTTCTTC. Translated, it gives CSVERLALYYNEQFF.

V and J are TRBV7-9 and TRBJ1-2; TRBD1 matches 9 bases. This CDR3 contains 16 residues. Germline trimming cut 3 bases from V and 5 bases from J; bases unmatched to any gene: 10. The germline V gene encodes CDR1 SEHNR and CDR2 FQNEAQ (reference sequence). In nucleotides, the CDR3 is TGTGCCAGCAGCTTCCCTTCTTCCGGGACAGGGTATGGCTACACCTTC. It is translated as CASSFPSSGTGYGYTF.